Each of the 28 T cell receptor beta chains below was sequenced from the same sample in a study of shared clonotypes between healthy human individuals. Selected positively for CCR7 and CD45RO-negative, naive CD8 cells excluded terminally differentiated effector memory CD45RA+ cells. Profiling relied on immunoSEQ multiplex PCR, and the TCRdb table lists in-frame clones only, not all of them. Of 550,000 to 650,000 clones listed, about 96% are singletons. Sequencing input: naive CD8+ T cells sorted from blood. These receptors all stem from a woman in her twenties or thirties in good health.

This clone has more than one count but fewer than ten. The rearrangement uses TRBV11-1 and TRBJ2-7, with 7 bases fitting TRBD2. V was clipped by 5 bases and J by 1 base; unmatched bases: 8. The CDR3 has 15 residues. Germline V gene data show CDR1 as SGHAT and CDR2 as FQDESV (reference sequence). DNA of the CDR3: TGTGCCAGCAGCCCCGGCTATAGCGGGTCCTACGAGCAGTACTTC. Amino acid sequence: CASSPGYSGSYEQYF.

This chain joins TRBV4-2 and TRBJ2-7; perhaps TRBD1 as D (5 bases). This CDR3 region has 14 residues. Germline values: CDR1 LGHNA, CDR2 YNFKEQ. The ends were cut back, 1 base at V and 3 bases at J, with 10 bases in the middle. The CDR3 nucleotides are TGTGCCAGCAGCCAAGTGACAGCGCTCTACGAGCAGTACTTC. Protein: CASSQVTALYEQYF.

The count of this clone is one. The gene calls are TRBV19 and TRBJ2-5; D might be TRBD1 (6 bases). The DNA matches TRBJ2-7 better at its end, which makes the J call doubtful. CDR3 length: 13 residues. From germline, CDR1 is LNHDA and CDR2 SQIVND (reference sequence). The CDR3: CASSHQGHNEQYF. The DNA of the CDR3 is TGTGCCAGTAGTCACCAGGGGCACAACGAGCAGTACTTC.

V is TRBV27 and J is TRBJ2-7, with TRBD2 matching over 9 bases. From germline, CDR1 is MNHEY and CDR2 SMNVEV (reference sequence). The CDR3 runs to 15 residues. The V and J ends lost 7 bases and 5 bases, in that order; junction bases with no gene match: 12. Here the CDR3 reads CASKTSPGLADEQYF. CDR3 in DNA: TGTGCCAGCAAAACGAGTCCGGGACTAGCCGACGAGCAGTACTTC.

J is TRBJ1-1 and V is TRBV28, with D tentatively TRBD1 (5 bases). CDR1 and CDR2 from the germline V gene are MDHEN and SYDVKM. This CDR3 is 16 amino acids long. V lost 5 bases, J lost 0 bases, and 16 bases lay in between. The CDR3 coding sequence is TGTGCCAGCAGTAAGCAGTACAGGTACATGAACACTGAAGCTTTCTTT. Its translation is CASSKQYRYMNTEAFF. Supplemented by reference TRBV28 and TRBJ1-1, the full variable domain reads DVKVTQSSRYLVKRTGEKVFLECVQDMDHENMFWYRQDPGLGLRLIYFSYDVKMKEKGDIPEGYSVSREKKERFSLILESASTNQTSMYLCASSKQYRYMNTEAFFGQGTRLTVV.

The rearrangement links TRBV2 to TRBJ1-1, with 7 bases fitting TRBD1. This CDR3 comprises 16 residues. Per germline, CDR1 SNHLY and CDR2 FYNNEI. After removal of 6 bases from V and 5 bases from J, the junction contained 15 bases not matched to a gene. CDR3 loop: CASRADRDGFDTEAFF. The CDR3 DNA sequence: TGTGCCAGCAGAGCAGACAGGGACGGTTTTGATACTGAAGCTTTCTTT.

The rearrangement links TRBV5-6 to TRBJ2-7, with TRBD2 as a possible D gene (6 bases). CDR3 length equals 13 residues. V was shortened by 3 bases and J by 7 bases, with 14 bases between the two germline ends. Germline V gives CDR1 SGHDT, CDR2 YYEEEE. The CDR3 region is CASSWGVGREQYF. CDR3 nucleotide sequence: TGTGCCAGCAGCTGGGGGGTGGGGCGTGAGCAGTACTTC.

V and J are TRBV18 and TRBJ1-2; D not certain. This CDR3 has 13 amino acids. CDR1 KGHSH and CDR2 LQKENI come from the germline V gene. Between the trimmed V and J ends, which lost 3 bases and 2 bases, there was a span of 7 bases. The DNA of the CDR3 is TGTGCCAGCTCACCGGAAAGGAACTATGGCTACACCTTC. Translated, it gives CASSPERNYGYTF.

The chain joins TRBV28 to TRBJ1-5; no reliable D call. The V end was cut by 6 bases, the J end by 8 bases, with 14 bases between. The germline CDR1 and CDR2 sequences are MDHEN and SYDVKM. This CDR3 has 13 amino acids. CDR3 in amino acids: CASRPLAPEPQHF. CDR3 sequence (DNA): TGTGCCAGCAGACCGCTAGCCCCGGAGCCCCAGCATTTT.

The chain recombines TRBV7-9 with TRBJ2-1, with a possible D match to TRBD2 (5 bases). The CDR3 has 16 amino acids. Deletions cut 5 bases from V and 0 bases from J, with 14 bases between. Germline CDR1 SEHNR, CDR2 FQNEAQ (reference sequence). The chain's CDR3 is CASSPRSDSSYNEQFF. In DNA, the CDR3 is TGTGCCAGCAGCCCACGTAGCGATAGCTCCTACAATGAGCAGTTCTTC. The full variable domain, its missing parts supplied by reference TRBV7-9 and TRBJ2-1, is DTGVSQNPRHKITKRGQNVTFRCDPISEHNRLYWYRQTLGQGPEFLTYFQNEAQLEKSRLLSDRFSAERPKGSFSTLEIQRTEQGDSAMYLCASSPRSDSSYNEQFFGPGTRLTVL.

The rearrangement links TRBV28 to TRBJ1-2; TRBD1 might be the D (6 bases). Trimming cost V 2 bases and J 4 bases, with 11 bases left between them. Germline-derived CDR1 and CDR2 are MDHEN and SYDVKM. CDR3 length: 14 residues. CDR3 sequence reads: CASSLDRDTYGYTF. The CDR3 bases are TGTGCCAGCAGTTTAGATCGGGACACCTATGGCTACACCTTC.

V usage is TRBV6-1 and J usage is TRBJ2-7; D gene ambiguous. The CDR3 loop spans 16 amino acids. V dropped 0 bases and J dropped 3 bases, with 15 bases sitting between them. The germline gives CDR1 MNHNS, CDR2 SASEGT. CDR3 amino acids: CASSEALRGRYYEQYF. The CDR3 DNA reads TGTGCCAGCAGTGAAGCGCTTCGAGGCAGGTACTACGAGCAGTACTTC.

The chain employs TRBV27 and TRBJ2-5, with 14 positions matching TRBD2. The CDR3 loop spans 18 amino acids. The V gene's germline CDR1 is MNHEY and CDR2 SMNVEV (reference sequence). V was pared by 5 bases and J by 4 bases, with 12 bases of the junction left unmatched. CDR3: CASSRGTSGGLWGETQYF. Written as DNA, the CDR3 is TGTGCCAGCAGTAGAGGGACTAGCGGGGGCCTCTGGGGAGAGACCCAGTACTTC.

The chain employs TRBV29-1 and TRBJ2-1; 8 bases line up with TRBD2. V lost 5 bases, J lost 5 bases, and 5 bases stayed unmatched. Germline CDR1 and CDR2: SQVTM and ANQGSEA. The CDR3 runs to 13 residues. The DNA for the CDR3 is TGCAGCGTTCTCGGGGGGGCCAACAATGAGCAGTTCTTC. The encoded protein is CSVLGGANNEQFF.

The gene calls are TRBV2 and TRBJ2-1; 12 bases align to TRBD2. Germline V gene lookup returns CDR1 SNHLY and CDR2 FYNNEI. V gave up 4 bases and J gave up 4 bases; unmatched junction bases: 23. The CDR3 sequence is 22 residues long. The CDR3 region has the DNA TGTGCCAGCAGTGCAGGAAGGGGGTTTGCTAGCGGGAGGGGTTTGGTATACAATGAGCAGTTCTTC. It yields the protein CASSAGRGFASGRGLVYNEQFF.

This rearrangement joins TRBV5-4 to TRBJ2-7; the match to TRBD1 covers 7 bases. There are 16 residues in the CDR3. Germline V gives CDR1 SGHNT, CDR2 YYREEE (reference sequence). The J segment lost 3 bases and the V segment lost 4 bases, leaving 13 bases of the junction unmatched. The CDR3 nucleotides read TGTGCCAGCAGCAGAAACGCTCCCGGGACAGACTACGAGCAGTACTTC. It yields the protein CASSRNAPGTDYEQYF.

This rearrangement joins TRBV4-2 to TRBJ2-5; D is undetermined. The better agreement between TRBJ2-7 and the DNA end casts doubt on the J call. The CDR3 loop spans 15 amino acids. The germline CDR1 and CDR2 sequences are LGHNA and YNFKEQ. In DNA form, the CDR3 reads TGTGCCAGCAGCCAAGATTTGGGTCGAGGCTACGAGCAGTACTTC. Amino acid sequence: CASSQDLGRGYEQYF.

Comments on this clone: The sample has other DNA sequences that encode this CDR3 too. This sequence joins TRBV10-1 and TRBJ2-7, with 9 bases lining up with TRBD1. The CDR3 consists of 13 residues. The junction had 1 base not matched to a gene; V was cut back by 3 bases and J by 4 bases. Germline CDR1 reads WNHNN; CDR2 reads SYGVQD (reference sequence). The CDR3: CASSEGTGYEQYF. DNA of the CDR3: TGCGCCAGCAGTGAAGGGACAGGGTACGAGCAGTACTTC.

This clone was picked up one time. The chain joins TRBV6-7 to TRBJ2-7; tentatively, D is TRBD1 or TRBD2 (5 bases each). TRBV6-7 is annotated as an ORF whose role is uncertain. V gave up 2 bases and J gave up 2 bases, with 13 bases separating them. The CDR3 is 15 residues long. As DNA, the CDR3 is TGTGCCAGCAGTTACATCACGGGACCCCCCTACGAGCAGTACTTC. This sequence encodes CASSYITGPPYEQYF.

The chain carries TRBV7-9 and TRBJ1-2; 7 nucleotides align to TRBD1. The CDR3 extends over 12 amino acids. CDR1 is SEHNR and CDR2 is FQNEAQ in the germline V gene (reference sequence). The junction had 4 bases not matched to a gene; V was cut back by 6 bases and J by 6 bases. The CDR3 sequence is CASRQDRDGYTF. For the CDR3, the DNA is TGTGCCAGCAGGCAAGACAGGGATGGCTACACCTTC.

This chain's CDR3 is CASSFLASSITGELFF. The CDR3 bases are TGTGCCAGCAGTTTTTTGGCGTCTAGCATCACCGGGGAGCTGTTTTTT. The chain carries TRBV28 and TRBJ2-2; the D gene is possibly TRBD2 (5 bases). Per the germline V gene, CDR1 is MDHEN and CDR2 is SYDVKM. V dropped 3 bases and J dropped 4 bases, with 15 bases sitting between them. The CDR3 contains 16 residues.

This clone has a single count. The V gene is TRBV11-2, the J gene TRBJ2-6; TRBD1 agrees at 8 bases. V lost 5 bases to trimming and J lost 2 bases; unmatched junction nucleotides: 8. Germline CDR1 and CDR2: SGHAT and FQNNGV. The CDR3 sequence is 17 residues long. The DNA of the CDR3 is TGTGCCAGCAGCCCTCAGGACAGGGAGGCTGGGGCCAACGTCCTGACTTTC. Translated, it gives CASSPQDREAGANVLTF.

This chain links TRBV28 with TRBJ2-4; D might be TRBD1 (5 bases). This CDR3 has 15 residues. Germline V gene lookup returns CDR1 MDHEN and CDR2 SYDVKM. The V end was cut by 4 bases, the J end by 1 base, with 11 bases between. Written as DNA, the CDR3 is TGTGCCAGCAGTTCTAGACAGTCCGCCAAAAACATTCAGTACTTC. The encoded protein is CASSSRQSAKNIQYF.

J is TRBJ2-7 and V is TRBV6-1; D possibly corresponds to TRBD2 (5 bases). CDR1 and CDR2 from the germline V gene are MNHNS and SASEGT. V lost 10 bases and J lost 3, with 16 bases in between. This CDR3 is 13 amino acids long. The CDR3 region has the DNA TGTGCCACCTCGACGGACGGAGGCTACGAGCAGTACTTC. It yields the protein CATSTDGGYEQYF.

V gene TRBV28 combines with J gene TRBJ2-7, with 7 bases aligning to TRBD1. The trim removed 2 bases at V and 0 bases at J, leaving 4 bases unmatched. In germline, CDR1 is MDHEN, CDR2 SYDVKM. CDR3 length: 15 amino acids. The CDR3 region has the DNA TGTGCCAGCAGTTTAGGACAGGTCAGCTCCTACGAGCAGTACTTC. Protein sequence: CASSLGQVSSYEQYF.

Notes on this clone: This sample also contains other DNA sequences that code for the same CDR3. The chain uses TRBV9 and TRBJ2-1; D may be TRBD1 or TRBD2 (6 bases each). With 0 bases removed from V and 9 bases from J, the gap between germline ends came to 10 bases. Germline values: CDR1 SGDLS, CDR2 YYNGEE. The CDR3 totals 13 residues. The CDR3 is CASSVGGAAEQFF. DNA of the CDR3: TGTGCCAGCAGCGTAGGGGGGGCCGCTGAGCAGTTCTTC.

Here the CDR3 DNA reads TGCGCCAGCAGCCAAGAGCCGGGACTCCCAGAGACCCAGTACTTC. Amino acid sequence: CASSQEPGLPETQYF. This chain uses TRBV4-1 with TRBJ2-5; D possibly corresponds to TRBD2 (6 bases). Per germline, CDR1 MGHRA and CDR2 YSYEKL. CDR3 length equals 15 residues. V was trimmed by 0 bases and J by 4 bases, leaving 12 bases between them.

The chain couples TRBV7-6 to TRBJ1-4; no reliable D call. CDR1 and CDR2 (germline): SGHVS, FNYEAQ. The CDR3 is 15 residues long. V was trimmed by 4 bases and J by 8 bases, leaving 17 bases between them. CDR3 loop: CASSSLGLREEKLFF. The DNA for the CDR3 is TGTGCCAGCAGCTCGTTGGGTTTGCGTGAGGAAAAACTGTTTTTT.